Listed below are T cell receptor beta chains from one sample, sequenced in a study of lymphopenia after photon versus proton radiotherapy. Profiled with immunoSEQ multiplex PCR; TCRdb holds only in-frame clones, not every one. The table lists over 50,000 clones, approximately 84% of them singletons. The sample here was peripheral blood, taken from a patient treated with photon-based radiotherapy. Receptor source: a man aged 35 to 55 with gastric cancer. The CDR3 runs from the conserved cysteine through the conserved F or W. The D gene is left open where the match is weak. Some rows mark clone size as missing; the rest say once, few, many or name a class of expanded clone.

d_gene	j_gene	abundance	v_gene	CDR3aa	CDR3nt
-	TRBJ2-3	-	TRBV7-2	CASSRSGAEDTQYF	TGTGCCAGCAGCCGATCAGGGGCCGAGGATACGCAGTATTTT
-	TRBJ2-1	-	TRBV15	CATSRQGSDNEQFF	TGTGCCACCAGCAGACAGGGGTCGGACAATGAGCAGTTCTTC
TRBD1	TRBJ1-6	-	TRBV19	CASSIGVGQGNSPLHF	TGTGCCAGTAGTATAGGAGTGGGACAGGGGAATTCACCCCTCCACTTT
-	TRBJ1-6	-	TRBV5-1	CASSLALGGSGSPLHF	TGCGCCAGCAGCTTGGCCTTGGGTGGGTCGGGTTCACCCCTCCACTTT
-	TRBJ1-5	few	TRBV6-1	CASRGGGRMEPQHF	TGTGCCAGCCGAGGGGGGGGGCGGATGGAGCCCCAGCATTTT
TRBD1	TRBJ1-2	-	TRBV27	CASSLWGQGNYGYTF	TGTGCCAGCAGTTTATGGGGACAGGGGAACTATGGCTACACCTTC
TRBD1	TRBJ1-3	once	TRBV7-9	CASSQDRGSLNTIYF	TGTGCCAGCAGCCAGGACAGGGGCTCACTAAACACCATATATTTT
-	TRBJ2-3	-	TRBV4-1	CASSLNLRGSTDTQYF	TGCGCCAGCAGCCTCAACCTAAGAGGGAGCACAGATACGCAGTATTTT
TRBD2	TRBJ2-3	-	TRBV5-1	CASSAGTSGGATDTQYF	TGCGCCAGCAGCGCCGGGACTAGCGGGGGGGCCACAGATACGCAGTATTTT
TRBD2	TRBJ2-2	-	TRBV9	CASSRLPGLDLTGELFF	TGTGCCAGCAGCCGACTCCCGGGACTAGACCTCACCGGGGAGCTGTTTTTT
TRBD1	TRBJ1-6	-	TRBV4-2	CASSQDSQGGALYDSPLHF	TGTGCCAGCAGCCAAGATTCCCAGGGGGGGGCCTTATACGATTCACCCCTCCACTTT
-	TRBJ1-5	-	TRBV21-1	CASSTVSRASNQPQHF	TGTGCCAGCAGCACGGTTAGCAGGGCTTCCAATCAGCCCCAGCATTTT
-	TRBJ1-5	-	TRBV12-2	CASPGRLSNQPQHF	TGTGCAAGCCCAGGTAGGCTTAGCAATCAGCCCCAGCATTTT
-	TRBJ1-5	-	TRBV4-1	CASSQTRVSNQPQHF	TGCGCCAGCAGCCAAACCAGGGTTAGCAATCAGCCCCAGCATTTT
TRBD1	TRBJ1-1	once	TRBV11-1	CASSFGTGMENTEAFF	TGTGCCAGCAGCTTTGGGACAGGGATGGAGAACACTGAAGCTTTCTTT
-	TRBJ2-5	-	TRBV30	CAWGVELRETQYF	TGTGCCTGGGGGGTGGAGCTCCGGGAGACCCAGTACTTC
-	TRBJ1-5	-	TRBV15	CATSRDPGQGNQPQHF	TGTGCCACCAGCAGAGATCCCGGCCAGGGCAATCAGCCCCAGCATTTT
TRBD2	TRBJ2-5	-	TRBV11-3	CASSLGLAGDSQETQYF	TGTGCCAGCAGCTTGGGGCTAGCGGGGGATTCACAAGAGACCCAGTACTTC
-	TRBJ2-6	-	TRBV19	CASSYRRSPGANVLTF	TGTGCCAGTAGTTATCGGAGGTCCCCTGGGGCCAACGTCCTGACTTTC
-	TRBJ2-3	-	TRBV7-8	CASSLRVSRTDTQYF	TGTGCCAGCAGCTTAAGGGTCAGCCGCACAGATACGCAGTATTTT
-	TRBJ2-3	-	TRBV2	CASTGSGLPDTQYF	TGTGCCAGCACCGGATCGGGACTCCCAGATACGCAGTATTTT
-	TRBJ2-4	-	TRBV9	CASSGGGTSAKNIQYF	TGTGCCAGCAGCGGGGGAGGAACTAGTGCCAAAAACATTCAGTACTTC
-	TRBJ2-3	-	TRBV5-1	CASSLRGVSTDTQYF	TGCGCCAGCAGCTTGCGCGGGGTAAGCACAGATACGCAGTATTTT